Below are 2 T cell receptor beta chains sequenced from a single sample in a study of post-analysis software for immune sequencing data. Study-level results: Controls had lower frequencies than patients of five or six TRBV segments, which included TRBV5-6, TRBV5-1 and TRBV20-1.

Each TCR beta cDNA library carried unique molecular identifiers. One entry per CDR3 protein results from TCRdb running MiXCR on the PCR reads. The table has 350,000 to 450,000 distinct CDR3 sequences, approximately 38% seen once. What these receptors recognize is not known. The sequenced sample consisted of blood. These receptors came from a girl aged 2 to 9 with multiple sclerosis.

The chain uses TRBV6-6 and TRBJ2-7; 8 bases are shared with TRBD1. V shed 6 bases and J 7 bases; nucleotides not matched to a gene: 8. The CDR3 totals 13 residues. Per the germline V gene, CDR1 is MNHNY and CDR2 is SVGAGI (reference sequence). The CDR3 loop is CASSGSRGREQYF. Written as DNA, the CDR3 is TGTGCCAGCAGCGGTTCCAGGGGGCGAGAGCAGTACTTC.

The J gene is TRBJ2-7, the V gene TRBV7-2; tentatively, D is TRBD2 (7 bases). Trimming shortened V by 3 bases and J by 0 bases, and 15 bases separated the two germline ends. Germline values: CDR1 SGHTA, CDR2 FQGNSA. The CDR3 sequence is 16 residues long. In DNA form, the CDR3 reads TGTGCCAGCAGCTTGGGGGTAGGGGGGGCCTCCTACGAGCAGTACTTC. Translated, it gives CASSLGVGGASYEQYF.